This TCR beta chain was retrieved from a study of cytomegalovirus exposure and HLA in healthy donors. V lost 2 bases to trimming and J lost 1 base; unmatched junction nucleotides: 6. The germline gives CDR1 SGDLS, CDR2 YYNGEE. This CDR3 is built from 17 residues. PCR used 60 Vbeta primers and 13 Jbeta primers. Measured with immunoSEQ multiplex PCR; TCRdb has only the in-frame clones, and not every one. The data show roughly 180,000 clones, about four fifths seen once. Whole-study findings and limits: The productive fraction for most TCR beta V segments was about 87% or about 30% in an earlier analysis. The HLA-A and HLA-B alleles of most subjects were reportedly predicted accurately from TCR beta sequences. Presence/absence analyses rested on an assumption that sequencing depth was roughly uniform across donors.

This clone was observed a single time. The target antigen is unknown. Sequenced: PBMCs. The rearrangement links TRBV9 to TRBJ2-3, with 11 bases that match TRBD2. The clonotype comes from a female donor in good health and CMV-seronegative. The CDR3 DNA sequence: TGTGCCAGCAGCGTTAGCGGGAGGGCCTGGGGCACAGATACGCAGTATTTT. Its protein product is CASSVSGRAWGTDTQYF.